The rows below give T cell receptor beta chains drawn from one sample of a study of cytomegalovirus exposure and HLA in healthy donors. The table came from immunoSEQ multiplex PCR; TCRdb's copy has only in-frame clones and leaves some out. The sample includes 60,000 to 65,000 clones, roughly 80% of them seen just once. Material: PBMCs. The receptors derive from a middle-aged woman in good health and CMV-seropositive. Each CDR3 is given without its conserved first and last residue. Each record gives: D gene, clone size, J gene, V gene, CDR3 protein. The D gene is left open where the match is weak. Rows give clone size only sometimes, using once, few, many, or a class for an expanded clone.

>TRBD1|-|TRBJ1-2|TRBV11-3
ASRRGQGSGYT
>-|-|TRBJ2-7|TRBV7-8
ASKVGGEQY
>-|-|TRBJ1-4|TRBV9
ASSLGGAGGKLF
>-|-|TRBJ1-1|TRBV6-1
ASTPKSTEAF
>TRBD1|few|TRBJ1-1|TRBV25-1
ASRGTGGRYTEAF
>-|-|TRBJ1-5|TRBV6-6
ASLLSSSNQPQH
>-|-|TRBJ2-3|TRBV6-5
ASSYSKLQDTQY
>-|-|-|TRBV5-8
ASSLSRSYEQY
>TRBD2|-|TRBJ2-7|TRBV19
ASSIEQGGEQY
>-|-|TRBJ2-6|TRBV7-3
ASSPPRGSGANVLT
>-|-|TRBJ2-2|TRBV5-1
ASSFDSDGTGELF
>-|once|TRBJ1-2|TRBV5-6
ASSLQNTGFNYGYT
>TRBD2|few|TRBJ2-3|TRBV9
ASSGGLAGSGGTDTQY
>-|once|TRBJ2-1|TRBV2
ASSAPTGREQF
>-|-|TRBJ1-3|TRBV7-6
ASSLRDSGNTIY
>TRBD1|-|TRBJ1-5|TRBV5-1
ASSLGQGGQPQH
>TRBD1|-|TRBJ2-7|TRBV5-8
ASSLDGTGGSYEQY
>-|-|TRBJ2-7|TRBV5-1
ASSYSRDSYEQY
>TRBD1|-|TRBJ1-1|TRBV6-5
ASSGGTVLTEAF
>TRBD2|-|TRBJ2-7|TRBV9
ASSVLERGLEEQY
>-|-|TRBJ2-1|TRBV7-2
ASSSRYSGSNNEQF